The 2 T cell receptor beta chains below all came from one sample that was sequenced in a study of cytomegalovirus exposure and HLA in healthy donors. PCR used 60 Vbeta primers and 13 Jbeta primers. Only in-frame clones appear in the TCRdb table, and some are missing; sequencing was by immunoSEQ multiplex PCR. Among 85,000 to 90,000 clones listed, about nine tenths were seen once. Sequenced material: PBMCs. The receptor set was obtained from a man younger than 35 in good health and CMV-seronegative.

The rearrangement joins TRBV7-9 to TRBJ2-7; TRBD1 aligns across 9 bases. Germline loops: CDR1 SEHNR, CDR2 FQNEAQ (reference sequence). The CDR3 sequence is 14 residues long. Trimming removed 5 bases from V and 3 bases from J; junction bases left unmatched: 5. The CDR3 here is CASSRDRVIYEQYF. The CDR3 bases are TGTGCCAGCAGCCGGGACAGGGTGATCTACGAGCAGTACTTC.

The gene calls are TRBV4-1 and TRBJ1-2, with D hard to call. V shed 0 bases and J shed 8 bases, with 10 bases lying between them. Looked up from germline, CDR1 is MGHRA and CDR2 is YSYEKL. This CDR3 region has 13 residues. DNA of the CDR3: TGCGCCAGCAGCCAAGATGAGGGATGGGGCTACACCTTC. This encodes CASSQDEGWGYTF.